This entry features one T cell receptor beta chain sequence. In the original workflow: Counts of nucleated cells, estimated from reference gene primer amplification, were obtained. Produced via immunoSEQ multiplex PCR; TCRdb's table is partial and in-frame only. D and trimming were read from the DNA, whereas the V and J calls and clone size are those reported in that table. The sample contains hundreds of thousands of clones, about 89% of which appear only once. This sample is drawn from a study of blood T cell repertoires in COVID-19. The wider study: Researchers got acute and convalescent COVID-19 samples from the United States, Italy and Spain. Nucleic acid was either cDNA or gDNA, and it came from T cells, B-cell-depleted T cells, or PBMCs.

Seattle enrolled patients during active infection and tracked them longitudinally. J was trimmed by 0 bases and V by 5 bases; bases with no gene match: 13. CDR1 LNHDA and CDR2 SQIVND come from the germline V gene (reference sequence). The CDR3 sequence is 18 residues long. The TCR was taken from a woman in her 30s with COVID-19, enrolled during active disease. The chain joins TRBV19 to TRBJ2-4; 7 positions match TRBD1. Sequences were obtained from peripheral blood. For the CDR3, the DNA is TGTGCCAGTAGTTGGGGAACAGGGGTTGGAGGAGCCAAAAACATTCAGTACTTC. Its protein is CASSWGTGVGGAKNIQYF.